This T cell receptor (beta chain) derives from a study of control samples from healthy donors and cancer patients. Sequenced by immunoSEQ multiplex PCR; TCRdb stores in-frame clones only, minus some. The data contain 80,000 or so clones, around 94% of them singletons. This CDR3 has 16 amino acids. The trim removed 1 base at V and 3 bases at J, leaving 1 base unmatched. CDR1 is KGHDR, CDR2 SFDVKD, per germline. Sequencing was performed on blood. The TCR sequence derives from a woman in her sixties in good health. The chain combines TRBV24-1 with TRBJ2-1, with 11 positions matching TRBD2. CDR3 in amino acids: CATSDLTSGGYNEQFF. CDR3 nucleotide sequence: TGTGCCACCAGTGATTTAACTAGCGGGGGCTACAATGAGCAGTTCTTC.